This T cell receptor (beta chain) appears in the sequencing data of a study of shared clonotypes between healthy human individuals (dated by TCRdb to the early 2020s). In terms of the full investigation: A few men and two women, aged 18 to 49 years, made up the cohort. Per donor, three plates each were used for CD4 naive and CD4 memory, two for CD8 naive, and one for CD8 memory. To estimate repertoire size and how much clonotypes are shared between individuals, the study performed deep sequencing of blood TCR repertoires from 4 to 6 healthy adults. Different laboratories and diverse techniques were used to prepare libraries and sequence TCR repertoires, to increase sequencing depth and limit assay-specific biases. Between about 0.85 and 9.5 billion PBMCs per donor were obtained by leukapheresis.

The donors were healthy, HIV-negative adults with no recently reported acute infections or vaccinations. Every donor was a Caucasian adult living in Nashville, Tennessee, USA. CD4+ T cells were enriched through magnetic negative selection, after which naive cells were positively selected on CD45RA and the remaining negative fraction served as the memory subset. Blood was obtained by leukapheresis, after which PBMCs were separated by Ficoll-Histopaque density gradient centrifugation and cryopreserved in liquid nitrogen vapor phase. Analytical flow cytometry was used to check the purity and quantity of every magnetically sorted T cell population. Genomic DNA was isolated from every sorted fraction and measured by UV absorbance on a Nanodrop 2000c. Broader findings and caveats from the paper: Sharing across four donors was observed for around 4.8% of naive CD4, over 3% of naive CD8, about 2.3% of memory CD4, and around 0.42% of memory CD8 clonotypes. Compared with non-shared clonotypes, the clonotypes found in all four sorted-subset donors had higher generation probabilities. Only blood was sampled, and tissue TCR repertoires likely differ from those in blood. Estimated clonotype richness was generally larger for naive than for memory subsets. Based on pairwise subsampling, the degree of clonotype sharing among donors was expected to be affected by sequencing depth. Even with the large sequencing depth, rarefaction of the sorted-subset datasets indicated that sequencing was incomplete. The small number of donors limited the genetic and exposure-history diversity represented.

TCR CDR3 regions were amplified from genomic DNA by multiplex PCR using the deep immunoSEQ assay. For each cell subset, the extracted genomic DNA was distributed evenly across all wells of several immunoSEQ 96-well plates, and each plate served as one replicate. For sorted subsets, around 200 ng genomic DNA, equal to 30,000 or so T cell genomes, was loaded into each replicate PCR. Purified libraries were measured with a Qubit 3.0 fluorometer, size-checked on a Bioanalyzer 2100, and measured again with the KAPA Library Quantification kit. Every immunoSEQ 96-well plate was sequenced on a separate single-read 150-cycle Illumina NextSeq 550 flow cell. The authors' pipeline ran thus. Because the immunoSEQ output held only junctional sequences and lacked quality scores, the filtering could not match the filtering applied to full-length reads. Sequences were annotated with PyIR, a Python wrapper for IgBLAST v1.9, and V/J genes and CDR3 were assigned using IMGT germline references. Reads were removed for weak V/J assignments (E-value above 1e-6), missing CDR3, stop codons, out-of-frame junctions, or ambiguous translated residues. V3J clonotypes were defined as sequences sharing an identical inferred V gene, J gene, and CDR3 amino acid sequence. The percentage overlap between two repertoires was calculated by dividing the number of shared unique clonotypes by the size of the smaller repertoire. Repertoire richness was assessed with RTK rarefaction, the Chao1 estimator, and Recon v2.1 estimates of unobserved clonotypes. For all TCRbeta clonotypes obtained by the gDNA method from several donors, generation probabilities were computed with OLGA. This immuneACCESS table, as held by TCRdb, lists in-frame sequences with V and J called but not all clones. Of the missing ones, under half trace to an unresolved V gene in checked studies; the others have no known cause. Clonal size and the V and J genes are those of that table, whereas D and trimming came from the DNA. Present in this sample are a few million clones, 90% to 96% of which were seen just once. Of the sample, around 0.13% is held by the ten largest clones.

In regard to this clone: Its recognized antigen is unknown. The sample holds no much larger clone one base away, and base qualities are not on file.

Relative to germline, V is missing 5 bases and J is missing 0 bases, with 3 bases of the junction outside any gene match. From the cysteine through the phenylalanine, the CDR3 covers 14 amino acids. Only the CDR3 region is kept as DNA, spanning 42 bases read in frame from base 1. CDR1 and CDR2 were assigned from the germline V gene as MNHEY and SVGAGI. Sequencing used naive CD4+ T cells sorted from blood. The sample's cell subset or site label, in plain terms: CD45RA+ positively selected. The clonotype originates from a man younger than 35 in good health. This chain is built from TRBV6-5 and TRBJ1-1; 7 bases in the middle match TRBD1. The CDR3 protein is CASSTTGVNTEAFF. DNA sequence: TGTGCCAGCAGTACAACAGGGGTGAACACTGAAGCTTTCTTT.